This TCR beta chain was sequenced in a study of blood T cell repertoires in COVID-19. Across the whole study: T cells, B-cell-depleted T cells, or PBMCs provided the cDNA or gDNA that served as material.

Allocation to cohorts depended on clinical history reported by the participants. Resolution of symptoms, clearance, or two negative PCRs was present in recovered Cohort 3 donors. V was trimmed by 5 bases and J by 4 bases, leaving 15 bases between them. Per germline, CDR1 LNHDA and CDR2 SQIVND (reference sequence). This CDR3 comprises 15 residues. This clone was found a few times. Authors' processing steps: Amplification of reference gene primers was used by the study to estimate nucleated cell counts. Sequencing used immunoSEQ multiplex PCR; TCRdb keeps in-frame clones, though not all of them. V, J and clone size reflect that table, while D and trimming were determined from the DNA. The sample lists under 300,000 clones, 85% to 90% occurring once.

The chain combines TRBV19 with TRBJ1-5; tentative D call: TRBD1 (5 bases). The material sequenced was PBMCs or T cells enriched from blood (not recorded which). This receptor was obtained from a woman aged 45-65 years who had recovered from COVID-19. Here the CDR3 DNA reads TGTGCCAGTAGTCAATTTGGGTCAGGGAATCAGCCCCAGCATTTT. Its translation is CASSQFGSGNQPQHF.